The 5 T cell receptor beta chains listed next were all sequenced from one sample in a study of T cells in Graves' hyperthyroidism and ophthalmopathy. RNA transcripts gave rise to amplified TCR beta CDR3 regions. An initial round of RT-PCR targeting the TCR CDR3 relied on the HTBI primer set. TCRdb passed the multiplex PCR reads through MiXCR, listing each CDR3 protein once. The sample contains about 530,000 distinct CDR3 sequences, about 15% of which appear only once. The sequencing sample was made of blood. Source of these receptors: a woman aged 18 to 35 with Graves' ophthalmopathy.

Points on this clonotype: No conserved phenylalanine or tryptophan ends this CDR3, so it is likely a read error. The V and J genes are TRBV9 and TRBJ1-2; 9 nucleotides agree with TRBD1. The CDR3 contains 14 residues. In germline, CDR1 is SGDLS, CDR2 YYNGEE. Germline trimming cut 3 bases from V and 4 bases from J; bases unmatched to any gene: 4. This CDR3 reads CASSAGQGTYGYTL. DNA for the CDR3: TGTGCCAGCAGCGCGGGACAGGGAACCTATGGCTACACCCTC.

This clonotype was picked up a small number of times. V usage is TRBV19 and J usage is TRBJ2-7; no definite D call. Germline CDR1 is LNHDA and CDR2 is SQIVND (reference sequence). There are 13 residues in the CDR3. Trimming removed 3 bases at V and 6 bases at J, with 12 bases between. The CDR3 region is CASSIGPTGEQYF. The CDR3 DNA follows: TGTGCCAGTAGTATCGGCCCGACGGGCGAGCAGTACTTC. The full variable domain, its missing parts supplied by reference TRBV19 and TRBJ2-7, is DGGITQSPKYLFRKEGQNVTLSCEQNLNHDAMYWYRQDPGQGLRLIYYSQIVNDFQKGDIAEGYSVSREKKESFPLTVTSAQKNPTAFYLCASSIGPTGEQYFGPGTRLTVT.

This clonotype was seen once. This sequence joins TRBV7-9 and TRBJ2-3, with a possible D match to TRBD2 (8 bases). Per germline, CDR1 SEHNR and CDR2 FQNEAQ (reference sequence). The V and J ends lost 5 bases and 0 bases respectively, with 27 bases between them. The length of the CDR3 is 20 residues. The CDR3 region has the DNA TGTGCCAGCAGCGTCCGGGACAGAAGAAGCGGGGGCTTTAGCACAGATACGCAGTATTTT. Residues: CASSVRDRRSGGFSTDTQYF.

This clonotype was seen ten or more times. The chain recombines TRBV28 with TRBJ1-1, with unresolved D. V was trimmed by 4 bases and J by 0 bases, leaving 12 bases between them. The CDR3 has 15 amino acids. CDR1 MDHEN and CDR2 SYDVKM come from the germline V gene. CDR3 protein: CASSYEGPMNTEAFF. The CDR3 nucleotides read TGTGCCAGCAGTTACGAGGGTCCAATGAACACTGAAGCTTTCTTT.

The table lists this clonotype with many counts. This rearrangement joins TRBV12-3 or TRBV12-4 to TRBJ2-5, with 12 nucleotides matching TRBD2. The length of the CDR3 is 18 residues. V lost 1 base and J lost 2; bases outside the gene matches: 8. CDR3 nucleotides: TGTGCCAGCAGTTTAGGCAGGGGGCTAGCGGGAGGGCAAGAGACCCAGTACTTC. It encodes CASSLGRGLAGGQETQYF.